The entry below gives a single T cell receptor beta chain sequence along with its context. Its antigen is as yet unknown. The sample comes from a study of T-cell memory formation after mild COVID-19. TCRdb redid the calling of the 5' RACE reads with MiXCR, one entry per CDR3 protein. The sample has about 560,000 distinct CDR3 sequences; roughly 20% are singletons. Overall study findings and caveats: CD4+ bias marked clones expanding day 15 to 37, unlike balanced contracting clones.

This receptor was obtained from an adult woman who had mild COVID-19 (a few samples of this study predate the infection). Cell type and time point are not known. The specimen sequenced was PBMCs or a T cell subset sorted from them (not recorded which).

The CDR3 here is CASSSLAGAQETQYF. Written as DNA, the CDR3 is TGTGCCAGTAGTAGTCTAGCGGGGGCGCAAGAGACCCAGTACTTC. This chain uses TRBV19 with TRBJ2-5, with 10 bases lining up with TRBD2. Germline CDR1 reads LNHDA; CDR2 reads SQIVND (reference sequence). There are 15 residues in the CDR3. V was clipped by 4 bases and J by 2 bases; unmatched bases: 4.